The 25 T cell receptor beta chains in this list originate from one sample, sequenced in a study of blood T cell repertoires in COVID-19. TCRdb keeps only in-frame clones here, not all; method: immunoSEQ multiplex PCR. The repertoire holds some 80,000 clones, with roughly 90% as singletons. The sequencing input was peripheral blood. These receptors were collected from a human donor in a cohort sampled during active COVID-19.

On this clone: In the same sample, other DNA sequences code for this CDR3. The chain carries TRBV2 and TRBJ2-3; the match to TRBD2 covers 9 bases. The CDR3 runs to 15 residues. Germline lookup yields CDR1 SNHLY and CDR2 FYNNEI. Unmatched junction bases numbered 6, after V lost 3 bases and J lost 5 bases. CDR3 in amino acids: CASSERGGAVDTQYF. The CDR3 region has the DNA TGTGCCAGCAGTGAGCGGGGGGGCGCGGTAGATACGCAGTATTTT. Filled out from reference TRBV2 and TRBJ2-3, the complete variable domain reads EPEVTQTPSHQVTQMGQEVILRCVPISNHLYFYWYRQILGQKVEFLVSFYNNEISEKSEIFDDQFSVERPDGSNFTLKIRSTKLEDSAMYFCASSERGGAVDTQYFGPGTRLTVL.

This rearrangement joins TRBV2 to TRBJ2-6; 9 bases agree with TRBD1. V dropped 8 bases and J dropped 2; count of bases not matched to a gene: 7. The germline V gene encodes CDR1 SNHLY and CDR2 FYNNEI. This CDR3 is built from 16 residues. The CDR3 loop is CASGDRALTGANVLTF. The CDR3 nucleotides read TGTGCCAGCGGGGACAGGGCACTTACTGGGGCCAACGTCCTGACTTTC. The whole variable domain, remainder taken from reference TRBV2 and TRBJ2-6, is EPEVTQTPSHQVTQMGQEVILRCVPISNHLYFYWYRQILGQKVEFLVSFYNNEISEKSEIFDDQFSVERPDGSNFTLKIRSTKLEDSAMYFCASGDRALTGANVLTFGAGSRLTVL.

The gene calls are TRBV6-5 and TRBJ1-2; D remains ambiguous. V lost 4 bases, J lost 5 bases, and 8 bases lay in between. Germline V lookup: CDR1 MNHEY, CDR2 SVGAGI. The CDR3 loop spans 12 amino acids. The CDR3 region is CASSSQAYGYTF. The CDR3 nucleotides read TGTGCCAGCAGTTCCCAGGCTTATGGCTACACCTTC.

The chain uses TRBV5-4 and TRBJ2-6, with D maybe TRBD1 (6 bases). The CDR3 sequence is 17 residues long. V was cut by 2 bases and J by 0 bases, with 12 bases left in between. CDR1 is SGHNT and CDR2 is YYREEE in the germline V gene (reference sequence). The CDR3 region is CASSFGGRSSGANVLTF. The CDR3 DNA reads TGTGCCAGCAGCTTTGGGGGCAGGAGCTCTGGGGCCAACGTCCTGACTTTC.

The chain carries TRBV7-9 and TRBJ2-5; D not certain. This CDR3 has 12 residues. V was clipped by 3 bases and J by 5 bases, with 7 bases between them. The germline V gene has CDR1 SEHNR and CDR2 FQNEAQ (reference sequence). CDR3 nucleotides: TGTGCCAGCAGCTTCTTCTCTGAGACCCAGTACTTC. Protein product: CASSFFSETQYF.

This chain links TRBV19 with TRBJ1-5; 8 positions agree with TRBD1. Germline CDR1 is LNHDA and CDR2 is SQIVND (reference sequence). Losses at the gene ends were 3 bases for V and 0 bases for J; bases not matched to a gene: 10. This CDR3 is built from 18 residues. CDR3 in DNA: TGTGCCAGTAGTATTGAAACAGGGGGTCACTATAGCAATCAGCCCCAGCATTTT. Encoded protein: CASSIETGGHYSNQPQHF.

The chain recombines TRBV6-1 with TRBJ1-1; 11 bases match TRBD1. V was pared by 0 bases and J by 2 bases, with 8 bases of the junction left unmatched. This CDR3 has 18 amino acids. Germline V gives CDR1 MNHNS, CDR2 SASEGT. In DNA form, the CDR3 reads TGTGCCAGCAGTGAAGCGGGGACAGGGGGTTTCGGAAACACTGAAGCTTTCTTT. It translates to CASSEAGTGGFGNTEAFF.

The chain uses TRBV10-3 and TRBJ2-2; D call uncertain. The CDR3 length is 13 residues. V lost 3 bases and J lost 3, with 5 bases in between. Germline CDR1 reads ENHRY; CDR2 reads SYGVKD. In nucleotides, the CDR3 is TGTGCCATCAGTGATAGTGACACCGGGGAGCTGTTTTTT. Protein: CAISDSDTGELFF.

V usage is TRBV7-7 and J usage is TRBJ2-1, with D perhaps matching TRBD2 (6 bases). Germline CDR1 SSHAT, CDR2 FNYEAQ (reference sequence). The CDR3 sequence is 15 residues long. The V and J ends lost 5 bases and 9 bases respectively, with 20 bases between them. CDR3 loop: CASSRGTSGRGEQFF. The CDR3 region has the DNA TGTGCCAGCAGCCGTGGGACTTCCGGCCGGGGTGAGCAGTTCTTC.

This clone was counted a single time. The chain uses TRBV7-2 and TRBJ2-7; D is possibly TRBD2 (6 bases). Germline CDR1 reads SGHTA; CDR2 reads FQGNSA. The CDR3 is made up of 14 amino acids. V dropped 4 bases and J dropped 3 bases, with 13 bases sitting between them. The CDR3 protein is CASSSGLGGYEQYF. In DNA form, the CDR3 reads TGTGCCAGCAGCTCCGGACTGGGGGGCTACGAGCAGTACTTC.

The V gene is TRBV6-6, the J gene TRBJ1-5; TRBD1 might be the D (5 bases). The germline V and J ends were trimmed by 2 bases and 1 base, with 6 bases remaining between them. In germline, CDR1 is MNHNY, CDR2 SVGAGI (reference sequence). This CDR3 comprises 14 residues. In DNA form, the CDR3 reads TGTGCCAGCAGTTACGACAGAAGCAATCAGCCCCAGCATTTT. Its protein product is CASSYDRSNQPQHF.

This chain uses TRBV30 with TRBJ1-1, with 7 positions matching TRBD1. The germline V gene encodes CDR1 GTSNPN and CDR2 SVGIG (reference sequence). The CDR3 contains 13 residues. The junction had 7 bases not matched to a gene; V was cut back by 4 bases and J by 5 bases. The CDR3 DNA follows: TGTGCCTGGATCTCCAGGGGGAGGACTGAAGCTTTCTTT. It yields the protein CAWISRGRTEAFF.

This chain links TRBV18 with TRBJ2-1, with 8 nucleotides matching TRBD2. This CDR3 is built from 16 residues. Trimming cost V 2 bases and J 3 bases; bases outside gene matches: 6. Germline V lookup: CDR1 KGHSH, CDR2 LQKENI. CDR3 DNA: TGTGCCAGCTCACCAAAGCGGGAGATGGTCTACAATGAGCAGTTCTTC. Protein: CASSPKREMVYNEQFF.

This sequence joins TRBV27 and TRBJ1-5; 8 nucleotides agree with TRBD1. CDR3 length equals 14 residues. The J segment lost 6 bases and the V segment lost 6 bases, leaving 7 bases of the junction unmatched. The germline CDR1 and CDR2 sequences are MNHEY and SMNVEV (reference sequence). The CDR3 DNA reads TGTGCCAGCAGCAAACAGGGGGGAAGTCAGCCCCAGCATTTT. Its translation is CASSKQGGSQPQHF.

V gene TRBV11-3 combines with J gene TRBJ2-3; TRBD1 matches 12 bases. The V and J ends lost 4 bases and 3 bases, in that order; junction bases with no gene match: 8. The V gene's germline CDR1 is SGHNT and CDR2 YENEEA. CDR3 length equals 17 residues. The CDR3 DNA is TGTGCCAGCAGCTCAGGGACAGGGGGCTGGGGGACAGATACGCAGTATTTT. Translating it yields CASSSGTGGWGTDTQYF.

The J gene is TRBJ1-2, the V gene TRBV5-1, with TRBD1 matching over 7 bases. J lost 0 bases, V lost 4 bases, and 3 bases had no gene match. CDR3 length equals 14 residues. Germline CDR1 reads SGHRS; CDR2 reads YFSETQ. The CDR3 sequence is CASSRDSPNYGYTF. The CDR3 bases are TGCGCCAGCAGCCGGGACAGCCCTAACTATGGCTACACCTTC.

This clone is a singleton in its sample. The gene calls are TRBV5-1 and TRBJ1-3; a weak D match, TRBD1 (6 bases). Germline lookup yields CDR1 SGHRS and CDR2 YFSETQ. This CDR3 comprises 15 residues. Deletions cut 3 bases from V and 3 bases from J, with 13 bases between. The CDR3 DNA reads as TGCGCCAGCAGCTGGGACATCCAATTTGGAAACACCATATATTTT. Protein product: CASSWDIQFGNTIYF.

This rearrangement joins TRBV6-2 or TRBV6-3 to TRBJ2-3; the D gene is possibly TRBD2 (6 bases). The length of the CDR3 is 13 residues. Trimming left V 2 bases short and J 9 bases short, with 12 bases between. Germline CDR1 is MNHEY and CDR2 is SVGEGT. CDR3 loop: CASSYGGTGTQYF. CDR3 nucleotides: TGTGCCAGCAGTTACGGGGGGACGGGAACGCAGTATTTT.

This chain joins TRBV12-2 and TRBJ2-1; the D segment call TRBD1 is taken from the table without a DNA check. TRBV12-2 is a pseudogene. There are 14 residues in the CDR3. The CDR3: CASRPGTGKHEQFF. The DNA for the CDR3 is TGTGCAAGTCGCCCCGGGACAGGGAAACATGAGCAGTTCTTC.

The chain has TRBV7-2 and TRBJ1-5; D may be TRBD1 (6 bases). Germline CDR1 and CDR2: SGHTA and FQGNSA. This CDR3 has 15 amino acids. The V and J ends lost 6 bases and 1 base respectively, with 13 bases between them. CDR3 sequence: CASSLGHTSNQPQHF. DNA for the CDR3: TGTGCCAGCAGTCTGGGACATACAAGCAATCAGCCCCAGCATTTT.

V usage is TRBV4-3 and J usage is TRBJ2-1; TRBD2 matches 10 bases. CDR3 length equals 16 residues. The V segment lost 1 base and the J segment 4 bases; nucleotides outside the gene matches: 4. Germline CDR1 reads LGHNA; CDR2 reads YSLEER. This CDR3 reads CASSQAASGGYNEQFF. CDR3 nucleotides: TGCGCCAGCAGCCAAGCCGCTAGCGGGGGATACAATGAGCAGTTCTTC.

The chain uses TRBV5-1 and TRBJ2-3; 8 nucleotides line up with TRBD1. CDR3 length: 15 amino acids. After removal of 4 bases from V and 0 bases from J, the junction contained 4 bases not matched to a gene. The V gene's germline CDR1 is SGHRS and CDR2 YFSETQ. The CDR3 region has the DNA TGCGCCAGCAGCAGGGACAGGTCTAGCACAGATACGCAGTATTTT. Translating gives CASSRDRSSTDTQYF.

This chain connects TRBV7-3 to TRBJ1-1; D remains unclear. Trimming left V 0 bases short and J 7 bases short, with 9 bases between. Germline values: CDR1 SGHTA, CDR2 FQGTGA. This CDR3 comprises 13 residues. The CDR3 DNA reads TGTGCCAGCAGCTTAACCCCACGAGATGAAGCTTTCTTT. The encoded protein is CASSLTPRDEAFF.

The V gene is TRBV10-3, the J gene TRBJ2-7, with 10 bases aligning to TRBD2. Germline CDR1 ENHRY, CDR2 SYGVKD. This CDR3 spans 16 amino acids. Germline trimming cut 4 bases from V and 0 bases from J; bases unmatched to any gene: 6. CDR3 loop: CAISGAAGGPSYEQYF. The DNA for the CDR3 is TGTGCCATCAGTGGGGCAGCGGGAGGGCCCTCCTACGAGCAGTACTTC.

Only a few counts were recorded for this clone. The chain carries TRBV5-4 and TRBJ2-7; D is possibly TRBD1 (6 bases). The CDR3 sequence is 13 residues long. The germline V gene encodes CDR1 SGHNT and CDR2 YYREEE (reference sequence). The V end was cut by 4 bases, the J end by 3 bases, with 11 bases between. CDR3 coding DNA: TGTGCCAGCAGCCAAGGACAGAGCTACGAGCAGTACTTC. Its translation is CASSQGQSYEQYF.